This T cell receptor beta chain was identified in a study of blood T cell repertoires in COVID-19. For the study at large: Samples of COVID-19 (acute and convalescent) were obtained from the United States, Italy and Spain. T cells, B-cell-depleted T cells, or PBMCs provided the cDNA or gDNA that served as material.

Profiling relied on immunoSEQ multiplex PCR, and the TCRdb table lists in-frame clones only, not all of them. The table records 200,000 to 250,000 clones, around 80% of them present only once. Trimming cost V 8 bases and J 2 bases; bases outside gene matches: 6. The CDR3 sequence is 13 residues long. Germline loops: CDR1 LGHDT, CDR2 YNNKEL (reference sequence). The J gene is TRBJ2-7, the V gene TRBV3-1 (or the pseudogene TRBV3-2), with TRBD2 identical over 7 bases. Sequences were obtained from peripheral blood. The TCR was taken from a woman between 65 and 79 years old with acute or convalescent COVID-19. CDR3 coding DNA: TGTGCCAGCGGGAGGGCGAGTACCTACGAGCAGTACTTC. Protein: CASGRASTYEQYF.